These 7 T cell receptor beta chains share one sample of origin, sequenced in a study of shared clonotypes between healthy human individuals. CD45RO-negative, CCR7-positively selected cells formed the naive CD8 fraction, excluding terminally differentiated effector memory CD45RA+ cells. Profiled with immunoSEQ multiplex PCR; TCRdb holds only in-frame clones, not every one. The sample yields some 2,100,000 clones, about 92% seen once. The sample comprised naive CD8+ T cells from PBMCs. These receptors all come from a man younger than 30 in good health. Some clones in this sample may be carry-over from other donors' samples.

The chain employs TRBV5-1 and TRBJ2-3; 7 nucleotides line up with TRBD1. The CDR3 loop spans 16 amino acids. The germline CDR1 and CDR2 sequences are SGHRS and YFSETQ. J gave up 2 bases and V 3 bases, and 9 bases lay outside the gene matches. The CDR3 region is CASSSATGVNTDTQYF. The CDR3 DNA follows: TGCGCCAGCAGCTCCGCCACAGGGGTAAACACAGATACGCAGTATTTT.

The gene calls are TRBV30 and TRBJ1-1; D is undetermined. This CDR3 comprises 15 residues. Germline values: CDR1 GTSNPN, CDR2 SVGIG (reference sequence). The V gene lost 1 base and the J gene lost 6 bases, with 18 bases spanning the gap. CDR3 nucleotide sequence: TGTGCCTGGAGTGCCCGGGATCGGGCGCGGGCTGAAGCTTTCTTT. It codes for CAWSARDRARAEAFF.

The CDR3: CASSPGLKVDGYTF. CDR3 sequence (DNA): TGTGCCAGCAGCCCGGGACTGAAGGTTGATGGCTACACCTTC. J is TRBJ1-2 and V is TRBV7-9, with D possibly being TRBD1 (5 bases). CDR3 length: 14 amino acids. Per germline, CDR1 SEHNR and CDR2 FQNEAQ (reference sequence). Trimming cost V 5 bases and J 6 bases, with 16 bases left between them. Complete variable domain (other parts from reference TRBV7-9 and TRBJ1-2): DTGVSQNPRHKITKRGQNVTFRCDPISEHNRLYWYRQTLGQGPEFLTYFQNEAQLEKSRLLSDRFSAERPKGSFSTLEIQRTEQGDSAMYLCASSPGLKVDGYTFGSGTRLTVV.

The chain uses TRBV5-1 and TRBJ2-1; D not resolved. There are 15 residues in the CDR3. CDR1 and CDR2 (germline): SGHRS, YFSETQ. V gave up 1 base and J gave up 7 bases, with 15 bases separating them. CDR3 amino acids: CASSLMPPFVNEQFF. CDR3 bases: TGCGCCAGCAGCTTGATGCCGCCGTTCGTGAATGAGCAGTTCTTC. Combining the CDR3 with reference TRBV5-1 and TRBJ2-1 gives the whole variable domain KAGVTQTPRYLIKTRGQQVTLSCSPISGHRSVSWYQQTPGQGLQFLFEYFSETQRNKGNFPGRFSGRQFSNSRSEMNVSTLELGDSALYLCASSLMPPFVNEQFFGPGTRLTVL.

The chain has TRBV9 and TRBJ2-2, with D possibly TRBD1 on 6 matching bases. CDR1 and CDR2 from the germline V gene are SGDLS and YYNGEE. V was pared by 0 bases and J by 0 bases, with 33 bases between. This CDR3 region has 24 residues. The CDR3 sequence is CASSVGRTVIRASTGNANTGELFF. CDR3 nucleotides: TGTGCCAGCAGCGTAGGGCGGACAGTCATACGCGCTTCCACCGGAAATGCGAACACCGGGGAGCTGTTTTTT.

V and J are TRBV6-1 and TRBJ2-2; D is unresolved. The germline CDR1 and CDR2 sequences are MNHNS and SASEGT. The CDR3 runs 13 residues. Trimming removed 2 bases from V and 5 bases from J, with 6 bases in between. The DNA of the CDR3 is TGTGCCAGCAGTGAAACCCATACCGGGGAGCTGTTTTTT. Translation gives CASSETHTGELFF.

This chain links TRBV7-8 with TRBJ1-1; weak D call: TRBD1 (6 bases). CDR1 and CDR2 (germline): SGHVS, FQNEAQ. Deletions cut 0 bases from V and 4 bases from J, with 12 bases between. The CDR3 totals 15 residues. The CDR3 loop is CASSLAVGGGTEAFF. The CDR3 DNA sequence: TGTGCCAGCAGCTTAGCTGTAGGGGGAGGCACTGAAGCTTTCTTT.